The 18 T cell receptor beta chains listed next were all sequenced from one sample in a study of T cell responses to AZD1222 COVID-19 vaccine. Method: immunoSEQ multiplex PCR; TCRdb's copy keeps in-frame clones and lacks some. The table includes 95,000 to 150,000 clones, around 92% detected once. The source material was peripheral blood, sampled 28 days after the second AZD1222 dose. These receptors all come from an adult who received the AZD1222 COVID-19 vaccine.

V usage is TRBV18 and J usage is TRBJ2-7; D uncertain. V lost 2 bases to trimming and J lost 2 bases, with 10 bases between them. The CDR3 is 14 residues long. Germline-derived CDR1 and CDR2 are KGHSH and LQKENI. This chain's CDR3 is CASSPTDIPYEQYF. CDR3 in DNA: TGTGCCAGCTCACCAACCGACATACCCTACGAGCAGTACTTC.

The chain is built from TRBV2 and TRBJ1-1, with D uncertain. The CDR3 has 12 amino acids. Per germline, CDR1 SNHLY and CDR2 FYNNEI. Trimming removed 7 bases from V and 3 bases from J, with 9 bases in between. The CDR3 region is CASKEHDTEAFF. CDR3 bases: TGTGCCAGCAAGGAACATGACACTGAAGCTTTCTTT.

The chain employs TRBV15 and TRBJ2-5, with D tentatively TRBD2 (5 bases). Germline V CDR1 and CDR2: LNHNV, YYDKDF (reference sequence). The CDR3 covers 13 residues. V lost 3 bases and J lost 7, with 12 bases in between. This CDR3 reads CATSSTGLATQYF. CDR3 DNA: TGTGCCACCAGCAGTACGGGGTTGGCGACCCAGTACTTC.

This clone was recorded only once. The chain uses TRBV27 and TRBJ2-4, with D perhaps matching TRBD1 or TRBD2 (5 bases each). From germline, CDR1 is MNHEY and CDR2 SMNVEV (reference sequence). The CDR3 extends over 15 amino acids. Trimming stripped 6 bases from V and 8 bases from J, with 20 bases between. The CDR3 reads CASRDRRDLGHIQYF. CDR3 sequence (DNA): TGTGCCAGCAGGGATAGAAGGGACCTCGGCCACATTCAGTACTTC.

The chain links TRBV23-1 to TRBJ2-7; 8 bases map to TRBD1. TRBV23-1 is an ORF; its function is uncertain. The trim removed 7 bases at V and 5 bases at J, leaving 1 base unmatched. The CDR3 runs 11 residues. The CDR3 DNA is TGCGCCAGCACGGACAGGGACGAGCAGTACTTC. This gives the protein CASTDRDEQYF.

The sample holds a few counts of this clone. The rearrangement links TRBV15 to TRBJ1-1; the D is unclear. The CDR3 consists of 15 residues. The V gene's germline CDR1 is LNHNV and CDR2 YYDKDF (reference sequence). With 5 bases removed from V and 1 base from J, the gap between germline ends came to 14 bases. The CDR3 region is CATSSPRLENTEAFF. The CDR3 DNA sequence: TGTGCCACCAGCTCCCCGAGGTTGGAGAACACTGAAGCTTTCTTT.

This rearrangement joins TRBV7-2 to TRBJ2-7; no reliable D call. The V end was cut by 2 bases, the J end by 2 bases, with 4 bases between. The CDR3 length is 12 residues. Germline V gene sequence: CDR1 SGHTA, CDR2 FQGNSA. CDR3 sequence: CASSLLTYEQYF. The CDR3 DNA sequence: TGTGCCAGCAGCTTACTCACCTACGAGCAGTACTTC. Complete variable domain (other parts from reference TRBV7-2 and TRBJ2-7): GAGVSQSPSNKVTEKGKDVELRCDPISGHTALYWYRQSLGQGLEFLIYFQGNSAPDKSGLPSDRFSAERTGGSVSTLTIQRTQQEDSAVYLCASSLLTYEQYFGPGTRLTVT.

This clone appeared a few times. The chain recombines TRBV7-9 with TRBJ2-1; D call uncertain. The CDR3 has 15 residues. Germline-derived CDR1 and CDR2 are SEHNR and FQNEAQ (reference sequence). V gave up 4 bases and J gave up 6 bases, with 16 bases separating them. The CDR3 DNA sequence: TGTGCCAGCAGCTCGAAGGCTCGGGTAAGCAATGAGCAGTTCTTC. It is translated as CASSSKARVSNEQFF.

The chain employs TRBV19 and TRBJ2-1, with TRBD2 matching over 14 bases. CDR1 is LNHDA and CDR2 is SQIVND in the germline V gene (reference sequence). The J segment lost 6 bases and the V segment lost 9 bases, leaving 10 bases of the junction unmatched. The CDR3 is made up of 16 amino acids. The CDR3 coding sequence is TGTGCCAGCTCTCCCCTAGGGACTAGCGGGAGCAATGAGCAGTTCTTC. It is translated as CASSPLGTSGSNEQFF.

V is TRBV28 and J is TRBJ1-4, with D possibly being TRBD1 (6 bases). The CDR3 totals 14 residues. V shed 6 bases and J shed 5 bases, with 13 bases lying between them. CDR1 and CDR2 from the germline V gene are MDHEN and SYDVKM. CDR3 residues: CASRRGGPNEKLFF. CDR3 bases: TGTGCCAGCAGAAGGGGGGGCCCGAATGAAAAACTGTTTTTT.

The chain joins TRBV7-8 to TRBJ1-5; 7 bases fit TRBD1. CDR1 and CDR2 from the germline V gene are SGHVS and FQNEAQ. V lost 4 bases, J lost 3 bases, and 3 bases stayed unmatched. CDR3 length: 14 amino acids. The CDR3 region is CASSSGQPNQPQHF. CDR3 DNA: TGTGCCAGCAGCTCGGGACAGCCCAATCAGCCCCAGCATTTT.

This chain links TRBV28 with TRBJ2-5, with 9 bases matching TRBD2. The CDR3 is 17 amino acids. V lost 5 bases to trimming and J lost 2 bases; unmatched junction nucleotides: 12. Looked up from germline, CDR1 is MDHEN and CDR2 is SYDVKM. The CDR3 region has the DNA TGTGCCAGCAGTCCCGGGACTAGCCTAGCATATCAAGAGACCCAGTACTTC. Translated: CASSPGTSLAYQETQYF. Combining the CDR3 with reference TRBV28 and TRBJ2-5 gives the whole variable domain DVKVTQSSRYLVKRTGEKVFLECVQDMDHENMFWYRQDPGLGLRLIYFSYDVKMKEKGDIPEGYSVSREKKERFSLILESASTNQTSMYLCASSPGTSLAYQETQYFGPGTRLLVL.

The gene calls are TRBV5-1 and TRBJ1-1; 12 bases map to TRBD1. The CDR3 has 16 residues. Germline V gives CDR1 SGHRS, CDR2 YFSETQ. V lost 0 bases, J lost 1 base, and 1 base stayed unmatched. The DNA for the CDR3 is TGCGCCAGCAGCTTGGGGGACAGGGGGCGGAACACTGAAGCTTTCTTT. Encoded protein: CASSLGDRGRNTEAFF.

This rearrangement joins TRBV18 to TRBJ2-2; D gene uncertain. This CDR3 is built from 17 residues. Germline V gene lookup returns CDR1 KGHSH and CDR2 LQKENI. V gave up 6 bases and J gave up 0 bases, with 17 bases separating them. The CDR3 reads CASSPWRQLSNTGELFF. The CDR3, as DNA: TGTGCCAGCTCCCCTTGGAGACAACTCTCGAACACCGGGGAGCTGTTTTTT.

This rearrangement joins TRBV11-2 to TRBJ2-6; D is perhaps TRBD1 or TRBD2 (5 bases each). The CDR3 is 19 residues long. Deletions cut 9 bases from V and 0 bases from J, with 24 bases between. CDR1 and CDR2 (germline): SGHAT, FQNNGV. As DNA, the CDR3 is TGTGCCAGTAGAAAATTCCGGGGCAGTTTCGACTCTGGGGCCAACGTCCTGACTTTC. Protein: CASRKFRGSFDSGANVLTF.

This clone has a single count. The J gene is TRBJ1-1, the V gene TRBV4-2, with a tentative D call TRBD1 (5 bases). Germline-derived CDR1 and CDR2 are LGHNA and YNFKEQ. Trimming shortened V by 3 bases and J by 2 bases, and 13 bases separated the two germline ends. This CDR3 spans 15 amino acids. The CDR3 DNA sequence: TGTGCCAGCAGCCAGCCTCTTACAGGAAACACTGAAGCTTTCTTT. Translating gives CASSQPLTGNTEAFF.

V usage is TRBV28 and J usage is TRBJ2-3; TRBD1 matches at 9 bases. This CDR3 has 13 amino acids. Germline CDR1 and CDR2: MDHEN and SYDVKM. The trim removed 11 bases at V and 1 base at J, leaving 4 bases unmatched. CDR3 DNA sequence: TGTGCCCATCGGACAGGGGGCACAGATACGCAGTATTTT. It is translated as CAHRTGGTDTQYF.

V usage is TRBV28 and J usage is TRBJ2-1, with TRBD2 identical over 10 bases. Germline values: CDR1 MDHEN, CDR2 SYDVKM. V trimming: 3 bases; J trimming: 8 bases; junction bases outside the gene matches: 10. CDR3 length equals 16 residues. This CDR3 is CASSFVTSGALYEQFF. The CDR3 coding sequence is TGTGCCAGCAGTTTTGTTACTAGCGGGGCTCTGTATGAGCAGTTCTTC.